The next 32 T cell receptor beta chains were all read from a single sample in a study of blood T cell repertoires in COVID-19. The repertoire was sequenced with immunoSEQ multiplex PCR; TCRdb's copy has only in-frame clones and lacks some. The data contain around 90,000 clones, over 75% of them singletons. Input material: peripheral blood. All receptors derive from a human donor in a cohort sampled during active COVID-19.

V is TRBV6-5 and J is TRBJ1-2, with 7 bases that match TRBD1. The CDR3 runs 12 residues. From germline, CDR1 is MNHEY and CDR2 SVGAGI. V dropped 9 bases and J dropped 5; count of bases not matched to a gene: 6. The CDR3 loop reads CASGQVGYGYTF. For the CDR3, the DNA is TGTGCCAGTGGACAGGTTGGATATGGCTACACCTTC.

This chain uses TRBV3-1 (or the pseudogene TRBV3-2) with TRBJ2-7, with 9 bases matching TRBD2. CDR1 and CDR2 (germline): LGHDT, YNNKEL (reference sequence). This CDR3 region has 15 residues. V shed 0 bases, J shed 4 bases, and the junction held 4 bases outside the gene matches. The CDR3 bases are TGTGCCAGCAGCCAAGAGGAAGCGGGGGGATACGAGCAGTACTTC. It encodes CASSQEEAGGYEQYF.

This clone turned up a few times. The J gene is TRBJ2-2, the V gene TRBV7-3; 7 nucleotides line up with TRBD2. Per the germline V gene, CDR1 is SGHTA and CDR2 is FQGTGA. The CDR3 runs to 15 residues. J lost 3 bases, V lost 2 bases, and 3 bases had no gene match. The CDR3 loop is CASSLLSGDTGELFF. CDR3 DNA: TGTGCCAGCAGCTTACTGAGCGGGGACACCGGGGAGCTGTTTTTT. Filled out from reference TRBV7-3 and TRBJ2-2, the complete variable domain reads GAGVSQTPSNKVTEKGKYVELRCDPISGHTALYWYRQSLGQGPEFLIYFQGTGAADDSGLPNDRFFAVRPEGSVSTLKIQRTERGDSAVYLCASSLLSGDTGELFFGEGSRLTVL.

The chain carries TRBV10-3 and TRBJ2-5; D might be TRBD1 (6 bases). V lost 11 bases, J lost 5 bases, and 18 bases lay in between. The CDR3 spans 13 residues. From germline, CDR1 is ENHRY and CDR2 SYGVKD. The CDR3 DNA reads as TGTGCCGCCCAAAGAACAGGGTTTGAGACCCAGTACTTC. Protein product: CAAQRTGFETQYF.

This rearrangement joins TRBV18 to TRBJ1-2; TRBD1 agrees at 7 bases. The CDR3 totals 14 residues. The ends lost 3 bases at V and 5 bases at J; junction bases unmatched: 6. CDR1 is KGHSH, CDR2 LQKENI, per germline. The CDR3 here is CASSPKTGRYGYTF. CDR3 nucleotide sequence: TGTGCCAGCTCACCCAAGACAGGGAGATATGGCTACACCTTC.

This clone was seen more than once but under ten times. V is TRBV5-3 and J is TRBJ2-4, with TRBD2 as a possible D gene (6 bases). TRBV5-3 is given ORF status, its function remaining uncertain. V lost 1 base and J 6 bases, leaving 14 bases between the germline ends. The CDR3 has 15 residues. The CDR3 sequence: CARSLRGLGANIQYF. The DNA of the CDR3 is TGTGCCAGAAGCTTGAGGGGACTCGGAGCAAACATTCAGTACTTC.

This clone has a handful of counts. This sequence joins TRBV7-2 and TRBJ1-1; a possible D gene is TRBD1 (5 bases). The ends were cut back, 2 bases at V and 5 bases at J, with 12 bases in the middle. CDR3 length: 14 residues. CDR1 and CDR2 (germline): SGHTA, FQGNSA. The CDR3 loop reads CASSLIQGGTEAFF. In nucleotides, the CDR3 is TGTGCCAGCAGCTTAATCCAGGGAGGGACTGAAGCTTTCTTT.

The CDR3 sequence: CASSPSGTGLYEQFF. CDR3 sequence (DNA): TGTGCCAGCAGCCCCTCCGGGACAGGGCTTTATGAGCAGTTCTTC. The chain employs TRBV7-2 and TRBJ2-1; 9 bases line up with TRBD1. The V segment lost 5 bases and the J segment 8 bases; nucleotides outside the gene matches: 10. Germline CDR1 SGHTA, CDR2 FQGNSA. The length of the CDR3 is 15 residues.

The V call is TRBV5-4, the J call TRBJ2-1; 13 bases fit TRBD2. The trim removed 3 bases at V and 4 bases at J, leaving 7 bases unmatched. The germline CDR1 and CDR2 sequences are SGHNT and YYREEE (reference sequence). This CDR3 has 17 amino acids. CDR3 loop: CASSSKTSGGSYNEQFF. CDR3 DNA sequence: TGTGCCAGCAGCTCCAAGACTAGCGGGGGGTCTTACAATGAGCAGTTCTTC.

The V and J genes are TRBV19 and TRBJ2-5; TRBD1 might be the D (6 bases). V was shortened by 1 base and J by 2 bases, with 11 bases between the two germline ends. The CDR3 sequence is 15 residues long. From germline, CDR1 is LNHDA and CDR2 SQIVND (reference sequence). In DNA, the CDR3 is TGTGCCAGTAGTATAGTGGGGGCTGCGCAAGAGACCCAGTACTTC. Translation gives CASSIVGAAQETQYF.

A single count supports this clone. This rearrangement joins TRBV6-4 to TRBJ2-5; D is perhaps TRBD1 (5 bases). The V end was cut by 3 bases, the J end by 2 bases, with 7 bases between. Germline CDR1 and CDR2: MRHNA and SNTAGT. This CDR3 has 13 amino acids. The CDR3 protein is CASSETEQETQYF. Written as DNA, the CDR3 is TGTGCCAGCAGTGAGACAGAACAAGAGACCCAGTACTTC.

The chain recombines TRBV9 with TRBJ2-7; 10 nucleotides agree with TRBD1. This CDR3 comprises 15 residues. The V and J ends lost 0 bases and 2 bases, in that order; junction bases with no gene match: 2. Germline V CDR1 and CDR2: SGDLS, YYNGEE. The CDR3 here is CASSVGTGGPYEQYF. The CDR3 DNA reads as TGTGCCAGCAGCGTAGGGACAGGGGGGCCCTACGAGCAGTACTTC.

CDR3 DNA sequence: TGTGCCAGCAGTCGGGACAGGGACGAGGTTCAGTACTTC. Its protein is CASSRDRDEVQYF. V and J are TRBV6-2 or TRBV6-3 and TRBJ2-4; 9 bases match TRBD1. J lost 11 bases, V lost 5 bases, and 7 bases had no gene match. The germline gives CDR1 MNHEY, CDR2 SVGEGT. This CDR3 is built from 13 residues.

This clone occurred once. This chain connects TRBV28 to TRBJ1-4; D is undetermined. This CDR3 is built from 14 residues. Germline CDR1 MDHEN, CDR2 SYDVKM. The V and J ends lost 4 bases and 0 bases respectively, with 6 bases between them. In DNA form, the CDR3 reads TGTGCCAGCAGTTCAGGTGCAACTAATGAAAAACTGTTTTTT. It codes for CASSSGATNEKLFF. The full variable domain, with the rest looked up from reference TRBV28 and TRBJ1-4, is DVKVTQSSRYLVKRTGEKVFLECVQDMDHENMFWYRQDPGLGLRLIYFSYDVKMKEKGDIPEGYSVSREKKERFSLILESASTNQTSMYLCASSSGATNEKLFFGSGTQLSVL.

The rearrangement uses TRBV27 and TRBJ2-3, with a tentative D call TRBD1 (5 bases). V lost 2 bases and J 4 bases, leaving 13 bases between the germline ends. CDR3 length equals 15 residues. Per germline, CDR1 MNHEY and CDR2 SMNVEV (reference sequence). The CDR3 DNA is TGTGCCAGCAGTTTAGTAGACAGATTGGCAGATACGCAGTATTTT. This encodes CASSLVDRLADTQYF.

The gene calls are TRBV20-1 and TRBJ2-7; no reliable D call. Germline V CDR1 and CDR2: DFQATT, SNEGSKA (reference sequence). This CDR3 region has 11 residues. V dropped 7 bases and J dropped 2 bases, with 9 bases sitting between them. The CDR3 bases are TGCAGTGTAGAGAGAACCTACGAGCAGTACTTC. It translates to CSVERTYEQYF.

The chain employs TRBV13 and TRBJ1-1, with D hard to call. Germline loops: CDR1 PRHDT, CDR2 FYEKMQ (reference sequence). V lost 2 bases and J 5 bases, leaving 15 bases between the germline ends. The CDR3 length is 15 residues. CDR3 region: CASSLRAWAGTEAFF. The CDR3 coding sequence is TGTGCCAGCAGCTTAAGGGCCTGGGCGGGAACTGAAGCTTTCTTT.

The chain couples TRBV30 to TRBJ2-5; D remains unclear. CDR1 and CDR2 from the germline V gene are GTSNPN and SVGIG (reference sequence). This CDR3 has 13 amino acids. Trimming pared 0 bases from V and 2 bases from J, leaving 7 bases between. The CDR3 reads CAWSVVQQETQYF. CDR3 nucleotides: TGTGCCTGGAGTGTCGTACAGCAAGAGACCCAGTACTTC.

The rearrangement joins TRBV5-8 to TRBJ2-1; D uncertain. The CDR3 totals 13 residues. V was clipped by 0 bases and J by 10 bases, with 11 bases between them. The V gene's germline CDR1 is SGHTS and CDR2 YDEGEE. As DNA, the CDR3 is TGTGCCAGCAGCTTGGTCGCAGTACCAGAGCAGTTCTTC. Residues: CASSLVAVPEQFF. The full variable domain, completed using reference TRBV5-8 and TRBJ2-1, is EAGVTQSPTHLIKTRGQQATLRCSPISGHTSVYWYQQALGLGLQFLLWYDEGEERNRGNFPPRFSGRQFPNYSSELNVNALELEDSALYLCASSLVAVPEQFFGPGTRLTVL.

V usage is TRBV11-2 and J usage is TRBJ2-3; D not certain. The CDR3 contains 15 residues. Trimming removed 3 bases from V and 0 bases from J, with 10 bases in between. In germline, CDR1 is SGHAT, CDR2 FQNNGV. The CDR3 DNA follows: TGTGCCAGCAGCTTCAGATCACCTAGCACAGATACGCAGTATTTT. This encodes CASSFRSPSTDTQYF.

The chain couples TRBV19 to TRBJ1-1; TRBD1 aligns across 9 bases. The V and J ends lost 4 bases and 6 bases, in that order; junction bases with no gene match: 12. The germline gives CDR1 LNHDA, CDR2 SQIVND (reference sequence). The CDR3 spans 16 residues. In DNA form, the CDR3 reads TGTGCCAGTAGTAGGGGACAGGGAAGTCGAAACTCTGAAGCTTTCTTT. Translation: CASSRGQGSRNSEAFF.

This clone occurred a few times. V usage is TRBV6-6 and J usage is TRBJ1-1, with 7 bases matching TRBD1. The CDR3 is 15 residues long. V trimming: 5 bases; J trimming: 5 bases; junction bases outside the gene matches: 11. Looked up from germline, CDR1 is MNHNY and CDR2 is SVGAGI (reference sequence). CDR3 protein: CASSKGSGGVTEAFF. The CDR3 nucleotides read TGTGCCAGCAGTAAGGGTTCAGGGGGAGTTACTGAAGCTTTCTTT.

This chain connects TRBV24-1 to TRBJ1-4, with D possibly TRBD1 on 5 matching bases. Trimming left V 0 bases short and J 8 bases short, with 12 bases between. CDR1 and CDR2 (germline): KGHDR, SFDVKD. There are 15 residues in the CDR3. The CDR3 loop is CATSDLPRGGEKLFF. The CDR3 DNA reads as TGTGCCACCAGTGATTTGCCAAGGGGTGGGGAAAAACTGTTTTTT.

The chain links TRBV9 to TRBJ1-1; D is perhaps TRBD1 (5 bases). The V end was cut by 0 bases, the J end by 6 bases, with 9 bases between. Per germline, CDR1 SGDLS and CDR2 YYNGEE. This CDR3 spans 13 amino acids. CDR3 nucleotides: TGTGCCAGCAGCGTAGGTTGGGGGGCTGAAGCTTTCTTT. Amino acid sequence: CASSVGWGAEAFF.

This rearrangement joins TRBV30 to TRBJ1-2; D gene unclear. Germline CDR1 and CDR2: GTSNPN and SVGIG (reference sequence). CDR3 length equals 12 residues. The V gene lost 2 bases and the J gene lost 5 bases, with 9 bases spanning the gap. The CDR3 here is CAWSPGKYGYTF. The CDR3 nucleotides are TGTGCCTGGAGTCCGGGGAAATATGGCTACACCTTC.

In its sample, this clone was seen once. The chain combines TRBV11-2 with TRBJ2-2; no definite D call. Between the trimmed V and J ends, which lost 1 base and 6 bases, there was a span of 6 bases. From germline, CDR1 is SGHAT and CDR2 FQNNGV. CDR3 size: 13 residues. CDR3 loop: CASSLVGPGELFF. The CDR3 DNA sequence: TGTGCCAGCAGCTTAGTGGGCCCCGGGGAGCTGTTTTTT.

This clone was picked up one time. The V and J genes are TRBV7-9 and TRBJ2-1; 8 bases are shared with TRBD2. CDR3 size: 15 residues. Germline CDR1 and CDR2: SEHNR and FQNEAQ (reference sequence). The V and J ends lost 6 bases and 7 bases, in that order; junction bases with no gene match: 11. CDR3 nucleotide sequence: TGTGCCAGCAGTCATCGGACTAGCCTAATTAATGAGCAGTTCTTC. It translates to CASSHRTSLINEQFF.

V usage is TRBV13 and J usage is TRBJ1-3, with D hard to call. This CDR3 comprises 15 residues. Germline assignment: CDR1 PRHDT and CDR2 FYEKMQ (reference sequence). V was trimmed by 0 bases and J by 0 bases, leaving 6 bases between them. The CDR3 spells CASSLGGRSGNTIYF. CDR3 coding DNA: TGTGCCAGCAGCTTAGGGGGCCGCTCTGGAAACACCATATATTTT.

This clone is a singleton in its sample. This sequence joins TRBV30 and TRBJ2-3; possibly TRBD2 for D (6 bases). Deletions cut 0 bases from V and 10 bases from J, with 17 bases between. This CDR3 has 14 residues. CDR1 GTSNPN and CDR2 SVGIG come from the germline V gene (reference sequence). CDR3 nucleotide sequence: TGTGCCTGGAGTGTACAGCCTACTGGGACTTCGCAGTATTTT. Its translation: CAWSVQPTGTSQYF.

This clone was recorded a few times. V gene TRBV30 combines with J gene TRBJ2-6; weak D call: TRBD2 (6 bases). Between the trimmed V and J ends, which lost 7 bases and 0 bases, there was a span of 13 bases. CDR3 length: 15 residues. Germline lookup yields CDR1 GTSNPN and CDR2 SVGIG (reference sequence). The CDR3 spells CAYRRGGSGANVLTF. DNA of the CDR3: TGTGCCTATAGGAGGGGAGGCTCTGGGGCCAACGTCCTGACTTTC. Complete variable domain (other parts from reference TRBV30 and TRBJ2-6): SQTIHQWPATLVQPVGSPLSLECTVEGTSNPNLYWYRQAAGRGLQLLFYSVGIGQISSEVPQNLSASRPQDRQFILSSKKLLLSDSGFYLCAYRRGGSGANVLTFGAGSRLTVL.

This clone was observed many times. V is TRBV11-1 and J is TRBJ1-4; 10 nucleotides line up with TRBD1. This CDR3 contains 14 residues. The junction had 6 bases not matched to a gene; V was cut back by 4 bases and J by 10 bases. CDR1 is SGHAT, CDR2 FQDESV, per germline (reference sequence). The DNA of the CDR3 is TGTGCCAGCAGCTCGGGACAGGGGAACGGAAAACTGTTTTTT. This translates into CASSSGQGNGKLFF. The full variable domain, its missing parts supplied by reference TRBV11-1 and TRBJ1-4, is EAEVAQSPRYKITEKSQAVAFWCDPISGHATLYWYRQILGQGPELLVQFQDESVVDDSQLPKDRFSAERLKGVDSTLKIQPAELGDSAMYLCASSSGQGNGKLFFGSGTQLSVL.

CDR3 protein: CASSRLGATNTEAFF. For the CDR3, the DNA is TGTGCCAGCAGCAGGCTGGGGGCCACGAACACTGAAGCTTTCTTT. This rearrangement joins TRBV6-2 or TRBV6-3 to TRBJ1-1; TRBD1 is a possible D gene (6 bases). CDR1 and CDR2 (germline): MNHEY, SVGEGT. The germline V and J ends were trimmed by 6 bases and 1 base, with 15 bases remaining between them. CDR3 length: 15 amino acids.